The present T cell receptor beta chain was sequenced within a study of shared clonotypes between healthy human individuals. At the level of the study: Two women and a few men aged 18 to 49 served as donors.

Once extracted for a subset, genomic DNA was divided evenly among several immunoSEQ plates. The data were produced by immunoSEQ multiplex PCR, yet TCRdb's version contains in-frame clones alone and is incomplete. Counted here are about 1 million clones, around 76% occurring once; the ten biggest clones make up about 1.5%. Germline CDR1 and CDR2: MDHEN and SYDVKM. The CDR3 covers 16 residues. The V end lost 5 bases, the J end lost 2 bases, and 15 bases lay between the germline ends. This chain uses TRBV28 with TRBJ2-2; D perhaps matches TRBD2 (5 bases). The sample consisted of memory CD4+ T cells sorted from blood. The subset is: CD45RA-negative fraction. This TCR came from a man younger than 35 in good health. CDR3 sequence reads: CASSPSGSGNTGELFF. The CDR3 region has the DNA TGTGCCAGCAGTCCGTCCGGCAGCGGCAACACCGGGGAGCTGTTTTTT.